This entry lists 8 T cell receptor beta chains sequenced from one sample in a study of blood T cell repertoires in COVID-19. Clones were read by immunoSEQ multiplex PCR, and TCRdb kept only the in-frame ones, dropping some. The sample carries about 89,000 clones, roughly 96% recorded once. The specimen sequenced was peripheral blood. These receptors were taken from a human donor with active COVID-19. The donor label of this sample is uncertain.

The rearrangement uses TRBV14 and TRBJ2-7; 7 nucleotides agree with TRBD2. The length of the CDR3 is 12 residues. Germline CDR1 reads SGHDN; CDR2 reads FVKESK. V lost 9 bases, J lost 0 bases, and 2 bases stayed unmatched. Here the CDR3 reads CASSSGSYEQYF. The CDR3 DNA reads TGTGCCAGTTCTAGCGGCTCCTACGAGCAGTACTTC.

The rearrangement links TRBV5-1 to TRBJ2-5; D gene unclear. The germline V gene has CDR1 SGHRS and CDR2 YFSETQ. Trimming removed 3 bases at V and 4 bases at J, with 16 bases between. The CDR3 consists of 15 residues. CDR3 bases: TGCGCCAGCAGCTCGAGAGCTAGTACGGGAGAGACCCAGTACTTC. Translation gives CASSSRASTGETQYF.

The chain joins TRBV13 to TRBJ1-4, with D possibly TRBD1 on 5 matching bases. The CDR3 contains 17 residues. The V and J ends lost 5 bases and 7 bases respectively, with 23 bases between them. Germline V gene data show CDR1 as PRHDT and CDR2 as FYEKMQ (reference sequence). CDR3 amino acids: CASSRNADRVVLEKLFF. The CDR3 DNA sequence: TGTGCCAGCAGCCGTAACGCTGACAGAGTAGTTCTTGAAAAACTGTTTTTT.

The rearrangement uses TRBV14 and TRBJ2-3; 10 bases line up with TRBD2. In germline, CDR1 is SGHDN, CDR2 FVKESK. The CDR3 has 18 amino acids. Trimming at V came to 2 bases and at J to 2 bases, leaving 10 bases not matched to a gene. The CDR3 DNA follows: TGTGCCAGCAGCCAAAGGAGCGGGGGGGTCCACAACACAGATACGCAGTATTTT. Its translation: CASSQRSGGVHNTDTQYF.

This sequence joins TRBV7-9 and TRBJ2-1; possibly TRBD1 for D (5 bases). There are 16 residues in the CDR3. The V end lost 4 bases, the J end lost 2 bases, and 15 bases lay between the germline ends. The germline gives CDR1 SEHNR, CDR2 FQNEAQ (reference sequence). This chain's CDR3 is CASSSPRGGAYNEQFF. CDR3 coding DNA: TGTGCCAGCAGCTCCCCAAGGGGCGGAGCCTACAATGAGCAGTTCTTC. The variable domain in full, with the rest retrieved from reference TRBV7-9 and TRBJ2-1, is DTGVSQNPRHKITKRGQNVTFRCDPISEHNRLYWYRQTLGQGPEFLTYFQNEAQLEKSRLLSDRFSAERPKGSFSTLEIQRTEQGDSAMYLCASSSPRGGAYNEQFFGPGTRLTVL.

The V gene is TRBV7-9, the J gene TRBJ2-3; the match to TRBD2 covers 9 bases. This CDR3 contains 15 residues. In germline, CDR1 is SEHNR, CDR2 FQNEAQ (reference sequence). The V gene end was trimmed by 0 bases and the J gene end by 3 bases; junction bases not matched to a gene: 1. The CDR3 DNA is TGTGCCAGCAGCTTAGCTAGCGGGGGAACAGATACGCAGTATTTT. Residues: CASSLASGGTDTQYF.

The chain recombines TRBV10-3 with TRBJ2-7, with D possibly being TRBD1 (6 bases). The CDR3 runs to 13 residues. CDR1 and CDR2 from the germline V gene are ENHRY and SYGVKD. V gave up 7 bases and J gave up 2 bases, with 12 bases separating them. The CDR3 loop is CAIKRQEPYEQYF. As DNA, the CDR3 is TGTGCCATCAAGAGACAGGAGCCCTACGAGCAGTACTTC.

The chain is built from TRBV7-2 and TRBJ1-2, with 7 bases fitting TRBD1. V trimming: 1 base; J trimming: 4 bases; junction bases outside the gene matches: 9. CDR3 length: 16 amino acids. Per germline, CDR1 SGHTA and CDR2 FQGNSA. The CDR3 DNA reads TGTGCCAGCAGCTTAGGAGGACAGGCCTCGGGCTATGGCTACACCTTC. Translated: CASSLGGQASGYGYTF.